A selection of T cell receptor beta chains follows, all from one sample in a study of identical twins. MiXCR was run by TCRdb on the 5' RACE reads, yielding one entry per CDR3 protein. The sample shows approximately 600,000 distinct CDR3 sequences, about 7.1% of them seen only once. These data also featured in a second study, about yellow fever vaccine responses in identical twins.

The sample consisted of PBMCs. These receptors all come from a woman under 30 in good health. Each CDR3 is given with its conserved first and last residue. A D gene is named only where the DNA matches it firmly. Clone size appears in some rows only: once, few, many, or a class for an expanded clone.

TGTGCCAGCAGCCAAGATAGCCCACCTAGAAACACTGAAGCTTTCTTT | CASSQDSPPRNTEAFF | TRBJ1-1 | TRBV3-1 | - | many
TGCAGCGTCGGGGAACAGGGGGACTCCTACGAGCAGTACTTC | CSVGEQGDSYEQYF | TRBJ2-7 | TRBV29-1 | TRBD1 | few
TGTGCCAGCAGCTTACGGGACACCATCAGTTCACCCCTCCACTTT | CASSLRDTISSPLHF | TRBJ1-6 | TRBV27 | - | few
TGTGCCAGCAGTAGGACCCTCTACAATGAGCAGTTCTTC | CASSRTLYNEQFF | TRBJ2-1 | TRBV12-3/TRBV12-4 | - | many
TGCAGTGCTCCCCGGACTAGCGGGAGCCCTAACAATGAGCAGTTCTTC | CSAPRTSGSPNNEQFF | TRBJ2-1 | TRBV20-1 | TRBD2 | few
TGTGCCAGCAGTTTTCGGCAGGGGATAGGGCAGCCCCAGCATTTT | CASSFRQGIGQPQHF | TRBJ1-5 | TRBV12-3/TRBV12-4 | - | many
TGTGCCAGCAGCGTTGGAGGACAGGGACAAGATACGCAGTATTTT | CASSVGGQGQDTQYF | TRBJ2-3 | TRBV9 | TRBD1 | -
TGTGCCAGCAGCCGAGCGGGGAGCATCTACAATGAGCAGTTCTTC | CASSRAGSIYNEQFF | TRBJ2-1 | TRBV7-2 | TRBD2 | many
TGTGCCAGCAGTCTTCAGTTCAACTATGGCTACACCTTC | CASSLQFNYGYTF | TRBJ1-2 | TRBV27 | - | few
TGCGCCAGCAGCCAAGAACCAGCGGGAGGGCGCAATGAGCAGTTCTTC | CASSQEPAGGRNEQFF | TRBJ2-1 | TRBV4-1 | TRBD2 | -
TGTGCCAGCACCGCTGGCACAGATACGCAGTATTTT | CASTAGTDTQYF | TRBJ2-3 | TRBV12-3/TRBV12-4 | - | -
TGCAGTGCGTGGACTAGCGGGAGGGCCTTCTCCTACAATGAGCAGTTCTTC | CSAWTSGRAFSYNEQFF | TRBJ2-1 | TRBV20-1 | TRBD2 | -
TGTGCCAGCAGTGCCCAGTCTGGTAGCAAACAAGAGACCCAGTACTTC | CASSAQSGSKQETQYF | TRBJ2-5 | TRBV2 | - | few
TGCGCCAGCGGTGCGGGGGGCTACAATGAGCAGTTCTTC | CASGAGGYNEQFF | TRBJ2-1 | TRBV5-1 | TRBD2 | -
TGTGCCATCAGTGAGTCTCAGCCCCAGCATTTT | CAISESQPQHF | TRBJ1-5 | TRBV10-3 | - | many
TGTGCCACCAGTGATGGGACAGTCACAAATGAAAAACTGTTTTTT | CATSDGTVTNEKLFF | TRBJ1-4 | TRBV24-1 | TRBD1 | few
TGCAGCGTTTTCCTCCTCAGGGACTTGAGCTATGGCTACACCTTC | CSVFLLRDLSYGYTF | TRBJ1-2 | TRBV29-1 | - | many
TGTGCCAGCAGCTTAGTGAATGGGGTTGGCTACACCTTC | CASSLVNGVGYTF | TRBJ1-2 | TRBV7-9 | - | -
TGTGCCAGCAGTGGAGTGGCGGCCGGGGCCAACGTCCTGACTTTC | CASSGVAAGANVLTF | TRBJ2-6 | TRBV27 | - | -
TGCGCCAGCAGCCAAGTCGTCGGACAAGTCCAAGAGACCCAGTACTTC | CASSQVVGQVQETQYF | TRBJ2-5 | TRBV4-1 | - | few
TGCAGTGCTAGACTAGGGGCAGGGTTAGCCTACGAGCAGTACTTC | CSARLGAGLAYEQYF | TRBJ2-7 | TRBV20-1 | - | -
TGTGCCAGCAGCCCCTGGGCCGGAACTAGCGCGAACACCGGGGAGCTGTTTTTT | CASSPWAGTSANTGELFF | TRBJ2-2 | TRBV3-1 | TRBD2 | few
TGTGTTGTTTGCGGAACAGTGAGTGGGTCCTACAATGAGCAGTTCTTC | CVVCGTVSGSYNEQFF | TRBJ2-1 | TRBV12-3/TRBV12-4 | - | few
TGCGCCAGCAGCCCAAGGTGGGGAGAGACCCAGTACTTC | CASSPRWGETQYF | TRBJ2-5 | TRBV5-1 | - | few
TGTGCCACCAGCTTGCCAGGGATCTATGGCTACACCTTC | CATSLPGIYGYTF | TRBJ1-2 | TRBV15 | - | -
TGTGCCAGCAGCCGGCCGGGGGAGTCACCCCTCCACTTT | CASSRPGESPLHF | TRBJ1-6 | TRBV7-9 | - | -
TGCGCCAGCAGCTTAGTTCCTAGCGGGACCTACGAGCAGTACTTC | CASSLVPSGTYEQYF | TRBJ2-7 | TRBV5-1 | TRBD2 | many
TGCAGTGCTCTCATAGCGGGGGGGCAGTGGACCCAGTACTTC | CSALIAGGQWTQYF | TRBJ2-5 | TRBV20-1 | TRBD2 | few
TGTGCCAGCAGTTCCCTCGGGCTAGCCGACGCCTACAATGAGCAGTTCTTC | CASSSLGLADAYNEQFF | TRBJ2-1 | TRBV6-5 | - | -
TGTGCCATATTAAAAGACAGGGACTCCTACGAGCAGTACTTC | CAILKDRDSYEQYF | TRBJ2-7 | TRBV10-3 | TRBD1 | many
TGCAGTGCGAGAAACCCGAACAGGGGAGGGGAAAAACTGTTTTTT | CSARNPNRGGEKLFF | TRBJ1-4 | TRBV20-1 | TRBD1 | -